This is a list of T cell receptor beta chains from one sample in a study of CXCR3-negative and CXCR3-positive naive CD8 T cells. TCRdb re-called the 5' RACE reads and gives one entry per CDR3 protein, without DNA. The sample totals 130,000 to 150,000 distinct CDR3 sequences. The sequencing input was naive CXCR3+ CD8+ T cells from blood. These receptors came from a human donor in good health. Some clones in this sample may be carry-over from other donors' samples. Both conserved end residues are part of each CDR3. Each record gives: J gene, V gene, CDR3 protein.

TRBJ2-1 | TRBV6-4 | CASSETAGDVNEQFF
TRBJ2-3 | TRBV29-1 | CSVEVSFTDTQYF
TRBJ2-3 | TRBV7-3 | CASSPTSDTQYF
TRBJ1-2 | TRBV7-9 | CASSPPLGQGNNYGYTF
TRBJ2-7 | TRBV29-1 | CSVTQGYEQYF
TRBJ1-4 | TRBV15 | CATSRDRSAGEKLFF
TRBJ2-7 | TRBV27 | CASSFTASTVSYEQYF
TRBJ2-5 | TRBV6-5 | CASSYSGRIPGTDTQYF
TRBJ1-3 | TRBV6-1 | CASSQGTGSGNTIYF
TRBJ1-2 | TRBV20-1 | CSASLGDYGYTF
TRBJ2-1 | TRBV6-2/TRBV6-3 | CASSNGVNEQFF
TRBJ1-5 | TRBV6-5 | CASSYMGPNQPQHF
TRBJ2-5 | TRBV7-2 | CASSLVYSTKETQYF
TRBJ2-7 | TRBV29-1 | CSVGNVGLGTASYEQYF
TRBJ2-7 | TRBV18 | CASSTGTYEQYF
TRBJ2-1 | TRBV11-1 | CASSLGADEQFF
TRBJ2-3 | TRBV7-9 | CASLSSVRTDTQYF
TRBJ2-6 | TRBV11-2 | CASSPPPPAILTF
TRBJ1-1 | TRBV6-1 | CASSALDTEAFF
TRBJ2-7 | TRBV29-1 | CSVVGSTYEQYF
TRBJ2-7 | TRBV20-1 | CSARVRTSYEQYF
TRBJ2-3 | TRBV29-1 | CSCWAVAGERTSTDTQYF
TRBJ2-2 | TRBV20-1 | CSARDYWGSASTGELFF
TRBJ2-1 | TRBV5-1 | CASSLPSGVYNEQFF
TRBJ1-1 | TRBV28 | CASSPDTANTEAFF
TRBJ1-2 | TRBV7-2 | CASSPGRGRVYGYTF
TRBJ1-2 | TRBV21-1 | CASSNRVDSVARGYTF
TRBJ2-1 | TRBV7-8 | CASSTGTGAPNEQFF
TRBJ1-6 | TRBV3-1 | CASSPNDADGEPNVYNSPLHF
TRBJ2-1 | TRBV7-2 | CASSLRGLNEQFF
TRBJ2-1 | TRBV30 | CAWSVLGYNEQFF
TRBJ2-7 | TRBV4-1 | CASSQDPTSGSLYEQYF
TRBJ2-7 | TRBV7-9 | CASRNGLAGSYEQYF
TRBJ2-1 | TRBV5-1 | CASSLGQGEFSYNEQFF
TRBJ2-6 | TRBV5-5 | CASSLEPSGANVLTF
TRBJ2-7 | TRBV5-4 | CASSPGGEQPYEQYF
TRBJ2-1 | TRBV29-1 | CSVLEAVYNEQFF
TRBJ2-3 | TRBV12-3/TRBV12-4 | CASSFLSSATDTQYF
TRBJ2-5 | TRBV15 | CATSRDTGEETQYF
TRBJ1-1 | TRBV19 | CASSIPEGMAEAFF
TRBJ2-1 | TRBV6-2/TRBV6-3 | CASRTWGSGTDNEQFF
TRBJ2-3 | TRBV20-1 | CSASGLAGGDITDTQYF
TRBJ2-3 | TRBV4-3 | CASSQDPAGSYTDTQYF
TRBJ2-1 | TRBV28 | CASSGRAIQADEQFF
TRBJ2-7 | TRBV27 | CASNSVGPSYEQYF
TRBJ1-2 | TRBV30 | CAWTQGDGYTF
TRBJ2-1 | TRBV7-3 | CASSSRTNTGQFF
TRBJ2-7 | TRBV12-3/TRBV12-4 | CASSLLQGGREQYF
TRBJ2-1 | TRBV20-1 | CSASYPGQVYNEQFF
TRBJ1-1 | TRBV5-6 | CASRSQGVNTEAFF
TRBJ2-1 | TRBV27 | CASSLFGSNNEQFF
TRBJ1-1 | TRBV12-3/TRBV12-4 | CASSARPMNTEAFF
TRBJ1-3 | TRBV7-9 | CASSLSGNTIYF
TRBJ2-7 | TRBV12-3/TRBV12-4 | CASSLTHEQYF
TRBJ1-6 | TRBV27 | CASSLLLYSPLHF